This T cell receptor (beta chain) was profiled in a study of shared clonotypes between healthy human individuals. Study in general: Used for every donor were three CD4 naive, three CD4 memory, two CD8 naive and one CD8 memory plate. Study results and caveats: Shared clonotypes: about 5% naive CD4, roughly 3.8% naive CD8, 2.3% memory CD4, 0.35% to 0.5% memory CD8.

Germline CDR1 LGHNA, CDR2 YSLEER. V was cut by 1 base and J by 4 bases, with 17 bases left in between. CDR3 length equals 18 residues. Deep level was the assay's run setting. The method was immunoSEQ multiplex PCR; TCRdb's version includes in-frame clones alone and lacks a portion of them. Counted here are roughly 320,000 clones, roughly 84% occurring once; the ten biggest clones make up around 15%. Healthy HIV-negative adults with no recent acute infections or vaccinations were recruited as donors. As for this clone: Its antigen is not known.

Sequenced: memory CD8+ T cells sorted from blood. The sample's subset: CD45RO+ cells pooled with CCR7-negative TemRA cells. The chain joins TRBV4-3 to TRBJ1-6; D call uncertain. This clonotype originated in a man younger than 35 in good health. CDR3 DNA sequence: TGCGCCAGCAGCCAAGCGAGTGCTCACGAACCATATAATTCACCCCTCCACTTT. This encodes CASSQASAHEPYNSPLHF.